A selection of T cell receptor beta chains follows, all from one sample in a study of shared clonotypes between healthy human individuals. Using immunoSEQ multiplex PCR, the repertoire was profiled, and TCRdb retains in-frame clones only, with some absent. The table has some 690,000 clones, less than 95% seen once. The sequenced sample consisted of memory CD8+ T cells from PBMCs. The receptor set was obtained from a man aged 18 to 29 in good health. Some clones in this sample may be carry-over from other donors' samples. Both conserved end residues are part of each CDR3. Each record gives: J gene, clone size, D gene, V gene, CDR3 protein, CDR3 DNA. A D gene is named only where the DNA matches it firmly. Part of the rows lack a size; the others show once, few, many or a class for expanded clones.

>TRBJ1-5|-|-|TRBV7-9
CASSFSWEENQPQHF
TGTGCCAGCAGCTTTAGTTGGGAGGAGAATCAGCCCCAGCATTTT
>TRBJ2-7|-|TRBD2|TRBV7-3
CASSDGLAGPYEQYF
TGTGCCAGCAGCGATGGACTAGCGGGGCCCTACGAGCAGTACTTC
>TRBJ2-7|-|-|TRBV11-2
CASSFLRSYEQYF
TGTGCCAGCAGCTTCCTCCGTTCCTACGAGCAGTACTTC
>TRBJ2-1|-|TRBD2|TRBV5-4
CASSPFTSGVTIRSYNEQFF
TGTGCCAGCAGCCCATTTACTAGCGGGGTTACAATCCGCTCCTACAATGAGCAGTTCTTC
>TRBJ2-7|-|-|TRBV5-1
CASSFNRPAYEQYF
TGCGCCAGCAGCTTTAATCGACCGGCCTACGAGCAGTACTTC
>TRBJ2-7|-|-|TRBV6-6
CASGYEQYF
TGTGCCAGCGGCTACGAGCAGTACTTC
>TRBJ2-3|once|-|TRBV7-2
CASSLVKLDTQYF
TGTGCCAGCAGCTTAGTAAAATTAGATACGCAGTATTTT
>TRBJ1-1|-|TRBD1|TRBV5-5
CASSLWTGNTEAFF
TGTGCCAGCAGCTTGTGGACAGGGAACACTGAAGCTTTCTTT
>TRBJ2-1|-|TRBD2|TRBV11-2
CASSFWGRAYNEQFF
TGTGCCAGCAGCTTTTGGGGGAGGGCCTACAATGAGCAGTTCTTC
>TRBJ2-7|-|TRBD2|TRBV4-1
CASSQEVGGDYEQYF
TGCGCCAGCAGCCAAGAAGTTGGGGGGGACTACGAGCAGTACTTC
>TRBJ2-1|-|TRBD1|TRBV5-4
CASSWDRAWNEQFF
TGTGCCAGCAGCTGGGACAGGGCCTGGAATGAGCAGTTCTTC
>TRBJ2-6|-|-|TRBV27
CASSLNQVFSGANVLTF
TGTGCCAGCAGTTTAAATCAGGTCTTCTCTGGGGCCAACGTCCTGACTTTC
>TRBJ2-6|once|TRBD2|TRBV11-2
CASSPGRVANVLTF
TGTGCCAGCAGCCCAGGGAGGGTGGCCAACGTCCTGACTTTC
>TRBJ2-1|-|TRBD2|TRBV7-6
CASSLLGGRASNEQFF
TGTGCCAGCAGCTTATTAGGCGGGAGGGCCTCCAATGAGCAGTTCTTC
>TRBJ1-5|-|TRBD1|TRBV7-2
CASSYLFGQGDSQPQHF
TGTGCCAGCAGCTATCTATTCGGACAGGGAGACTCTCAGCCCCAGCATTTT
>TRBJ1-5|-|TRBD1|TRBV9
CASSATGASNQPQHF
TGTGCCAGCAGCGCGACAGGGGCTAGCAATCAGCCCCAGCATTTT
>TRBJ2-7|many|-|TRBV11-2
CASSPSATLYF
TGTGCCAGCAGCCCTAGCGCCACTTTGTACTTC
>TRBJ1-1|-|TRBD1|TRBV28
CASSQGHRGGTEAFF
TGTGCCAGCAGTCAAGGCCACAGGGGCGGCACTGAAGCTTTCTTT
>TRBJ2-7|-|TRBD1|TRBV6-5
CASSFRTGTYEQYF
TGTGCCAGTAGTTTCCGGACAGGGACCTACGAGCAGTACTTC
>TRBJ2-1|-|-|TRBV27
CASSSPGEGGDNEQFF
TGTGCCAGCAGCTCCCCCGGGGAAGGGGGAGACAATGAGCAGTTCTTC
>TRBJ2-2|once|TRBD2|TRBV7-8
CASSSLLAGPEENTGELFF
TGTGCCAGCAGCTCTCTACTAGCGGGCCCGGAGGAGAACACCGGGGAGCTGTTTTTT
>TRBJ2-5|-|TRBD2|TRBV9
CASSVVAGGPLETQYF
TGTGCCAGCAGCGTCGTAGCGGGAGGGCCTTTAGAGACCCAGTACTTC
>TRBJ1-5|-|TRBD1|TRBV6-5
CASSPLDRGNQPQHF
TGTGCCAGCAGCCCACTGGACAGGGGCAATCAGCCCCAGCATTTT
>TRBJ1-2|few|TRBD1|TRBV7-3
CASSIDRGYGYTF
TGTGCCAGCAGCATAGACAGGGGCTATGGCTACACCTTC
>TRBJ2-1|-|TRBD1|TRBV29-1
CSGRDRGPNEQFF
TGCAGCGGCCGGGACAGGGGCCCGAATGAGCAGTTCTTC